This TCR delta chain was retrieved from a study of Vδ1+ human thymocytes. Comments on this clone: Its matching antigen is unknown.

RNA was extracted from the cells and then reverse transcribed. The CDR3 regions were amplified by multiplex PCR from V-gene primers to a constant-region primer. TCRdb re-analyzed the multiplex PCR reads via CATT. The data show 54,000 or so delta-chain clones, roughly 15% seen once. Findings and caveats of the study: Unlike peripheral blood Vdelta1+ controls, thymic delta-chain sequences included 15% to 25% Vdelta2 and few Vdelta3. Many TRG clonotypes were shared between donors; TRD repertoires were essentially private. Thymic TRG and TRD repertoires appeared highly polyclonal.

After alphabeta T cell depletion, CD3+ Vdelta1+ Vdelta2- thymocytes were sorted. The CDR3 is made up of 15 amino acids. Trimming stripped 0 bases from V and 0 bases from J, with 8 bases between. In germline, CDR1 is TSWWSYY, CDR2 QGS. The sequenced sample consisted of Vdelta1+ gamma-delta thymocytes from the thymus. Specified subset: FACS-sorted CD3+ TCRalphabeta- TCRVdelta1+ TCRVdelta2- thymocytes. The chain recombines TRDV1 with TRDJ1, with no clear D. The receptor comes from a boy under three years old who had congenital heart surgery. In DNA, the CDR3 is TGTGCTCTTGGGGAACTATGGGCGTACACCGATAAACTCATCTTT. Translation: CALGELWAYTDKLIF.